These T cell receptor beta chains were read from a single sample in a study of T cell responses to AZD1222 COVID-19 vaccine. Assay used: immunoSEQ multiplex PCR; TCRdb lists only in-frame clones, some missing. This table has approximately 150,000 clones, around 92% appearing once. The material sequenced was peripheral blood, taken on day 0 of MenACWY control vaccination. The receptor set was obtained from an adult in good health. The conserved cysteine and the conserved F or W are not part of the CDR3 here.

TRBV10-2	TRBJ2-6	ASSEGRAGANVLT
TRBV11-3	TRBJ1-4	ASSSNWRTELF
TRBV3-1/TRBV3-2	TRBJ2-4	ASSQEPGPLAKNIQY
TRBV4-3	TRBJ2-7	ASSQGRARPAYEQY
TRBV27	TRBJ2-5	ASSLGQGALEDETQY
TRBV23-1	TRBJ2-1	ASSQSWRGEQF
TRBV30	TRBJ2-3	AWKVRGSTDTQY
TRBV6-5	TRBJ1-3	ASSYSSTGGGNTIY
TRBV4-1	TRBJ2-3	ASGWDPRDSLGTDTQY
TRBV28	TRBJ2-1	ASRPLAGSGEQF
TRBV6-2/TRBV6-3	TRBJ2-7	ASSYSLGRAYEQY